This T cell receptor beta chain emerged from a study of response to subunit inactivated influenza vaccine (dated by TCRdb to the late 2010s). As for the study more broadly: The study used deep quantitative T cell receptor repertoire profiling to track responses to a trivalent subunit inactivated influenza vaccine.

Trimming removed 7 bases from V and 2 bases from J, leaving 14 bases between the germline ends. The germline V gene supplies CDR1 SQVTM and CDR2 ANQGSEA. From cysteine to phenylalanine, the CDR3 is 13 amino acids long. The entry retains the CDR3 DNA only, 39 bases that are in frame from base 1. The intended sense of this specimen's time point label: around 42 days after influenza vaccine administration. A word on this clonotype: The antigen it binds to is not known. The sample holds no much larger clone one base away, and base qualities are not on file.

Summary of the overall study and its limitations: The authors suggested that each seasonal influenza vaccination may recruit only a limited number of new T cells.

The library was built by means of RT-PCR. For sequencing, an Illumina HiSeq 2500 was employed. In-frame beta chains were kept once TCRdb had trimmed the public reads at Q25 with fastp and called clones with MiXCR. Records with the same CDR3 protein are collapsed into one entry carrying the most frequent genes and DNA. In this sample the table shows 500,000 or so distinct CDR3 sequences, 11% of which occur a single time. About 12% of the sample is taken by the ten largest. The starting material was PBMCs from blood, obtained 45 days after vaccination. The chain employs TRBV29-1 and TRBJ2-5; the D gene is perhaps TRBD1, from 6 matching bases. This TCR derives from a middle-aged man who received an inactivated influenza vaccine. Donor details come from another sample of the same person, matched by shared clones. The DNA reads TGCAGCGCGGCGACAGGCCGACAAGAGACCCAGTACTTC. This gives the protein CSAATGRQETQYF.